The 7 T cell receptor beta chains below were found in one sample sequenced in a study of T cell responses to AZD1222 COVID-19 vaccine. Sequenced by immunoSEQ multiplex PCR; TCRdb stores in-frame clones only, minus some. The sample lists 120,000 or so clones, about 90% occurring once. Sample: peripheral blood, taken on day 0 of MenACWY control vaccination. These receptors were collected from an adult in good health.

This chain's CDR3 is CASSVAEGDVKQSYNSPLHF. CDR3 bases: TGTGCCAGCAGTGTCGCGGAGGGGGACGTGAAACAATCCTATAATTCACCCCTCCACTTT. The chain recombines TRBV6-4 with TRBJ1-6; the D gene is possibly TRBD1 (6 bases). Trimming shortened V by 4 bases and J by 1 base, and 23 bases separated the two germline ends. Germline V gene lookup returns CDR1 MRHNA and CDR2 SNTAGT. The CDR3 runs 20 residues.

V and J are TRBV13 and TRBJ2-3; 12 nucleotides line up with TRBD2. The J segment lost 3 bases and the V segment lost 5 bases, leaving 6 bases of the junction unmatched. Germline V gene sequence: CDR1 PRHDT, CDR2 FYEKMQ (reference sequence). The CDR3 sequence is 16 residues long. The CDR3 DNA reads TGTGCCAGCAGCAAAGGACTAGCGGGGATTACAGATACGCAGTATTTT. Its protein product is CASSKGLAGITDTQYF.

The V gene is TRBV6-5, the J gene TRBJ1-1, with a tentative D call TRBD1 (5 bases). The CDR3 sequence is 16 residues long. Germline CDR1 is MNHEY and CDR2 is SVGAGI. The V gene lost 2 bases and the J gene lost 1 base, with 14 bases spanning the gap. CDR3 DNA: TGTGCCAGCAGTTACCAACCCAGGACAAGGAACACTGAAGCTTTCTTT. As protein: CASSYQPRTRNTEAFF.

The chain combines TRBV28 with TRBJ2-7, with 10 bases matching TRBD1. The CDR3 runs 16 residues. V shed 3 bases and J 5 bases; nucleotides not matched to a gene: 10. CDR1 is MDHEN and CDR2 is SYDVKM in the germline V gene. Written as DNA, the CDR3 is TGTGCCAGCAGTTTGGGGACAGGGGAGGGCTGGGACGAGCAGTACTTC. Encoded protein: CASSLGTGEGWDEQYF.

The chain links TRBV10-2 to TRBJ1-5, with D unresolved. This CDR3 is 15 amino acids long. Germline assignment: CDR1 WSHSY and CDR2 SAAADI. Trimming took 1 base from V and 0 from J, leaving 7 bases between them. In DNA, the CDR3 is TGCGCCAGCAGTGAGTTTGGTAATAGCAATCAGCCCCAGCATTTT. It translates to CASSEFGNSNQPQHF.

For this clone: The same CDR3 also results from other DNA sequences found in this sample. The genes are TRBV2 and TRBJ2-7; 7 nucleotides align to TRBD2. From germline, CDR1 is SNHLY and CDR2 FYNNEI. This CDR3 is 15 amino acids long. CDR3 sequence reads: CASSPGTTSSYEQYV. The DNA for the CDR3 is TGCGCCAGCAGCCCCGGGACTACCAGCTCCTACGAGCAGTACGTC.

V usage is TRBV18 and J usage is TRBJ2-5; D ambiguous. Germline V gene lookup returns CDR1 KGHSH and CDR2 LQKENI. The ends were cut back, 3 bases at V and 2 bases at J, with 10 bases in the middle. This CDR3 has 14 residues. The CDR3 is CASSPWSPQETQYF. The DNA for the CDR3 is TGTGCCAGCTCACCCTGGTCGCCACAAGAGACCCAGTACTTC.